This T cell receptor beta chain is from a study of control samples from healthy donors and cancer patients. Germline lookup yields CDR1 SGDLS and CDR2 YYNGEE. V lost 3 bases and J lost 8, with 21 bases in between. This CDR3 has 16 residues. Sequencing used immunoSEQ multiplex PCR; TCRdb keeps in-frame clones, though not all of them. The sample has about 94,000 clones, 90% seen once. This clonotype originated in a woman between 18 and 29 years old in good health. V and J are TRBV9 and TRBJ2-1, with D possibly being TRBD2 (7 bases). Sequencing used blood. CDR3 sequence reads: CASSERGAPLRDEQFF. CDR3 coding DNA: TGTGCCAGCAGCGAACGGGGGGCCCCTTTACGGGATGAGCAGTTCTTC.